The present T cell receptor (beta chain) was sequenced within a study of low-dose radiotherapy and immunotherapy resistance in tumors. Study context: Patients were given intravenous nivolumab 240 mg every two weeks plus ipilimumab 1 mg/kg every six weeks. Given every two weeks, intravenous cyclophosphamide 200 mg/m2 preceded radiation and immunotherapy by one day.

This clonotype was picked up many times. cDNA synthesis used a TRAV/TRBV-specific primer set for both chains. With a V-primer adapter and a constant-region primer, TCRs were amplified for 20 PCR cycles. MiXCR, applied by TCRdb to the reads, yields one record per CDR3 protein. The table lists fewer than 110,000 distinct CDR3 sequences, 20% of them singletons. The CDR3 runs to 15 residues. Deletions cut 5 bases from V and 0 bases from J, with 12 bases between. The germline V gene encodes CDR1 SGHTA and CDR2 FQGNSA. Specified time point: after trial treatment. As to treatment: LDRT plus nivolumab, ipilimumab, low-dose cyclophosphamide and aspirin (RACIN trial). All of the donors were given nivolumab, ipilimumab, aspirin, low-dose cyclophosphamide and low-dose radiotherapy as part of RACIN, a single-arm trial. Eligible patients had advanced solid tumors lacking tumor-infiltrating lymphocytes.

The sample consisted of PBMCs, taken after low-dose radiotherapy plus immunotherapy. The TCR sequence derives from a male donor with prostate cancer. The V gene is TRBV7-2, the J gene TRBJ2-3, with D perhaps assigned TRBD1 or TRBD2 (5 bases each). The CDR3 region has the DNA TGTGCCAGCAGCCTCGATGGGGGAAGCACAGATACGCAGTATTTT. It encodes CASSLDGGSTDTQYF.